A single sample gave rise to the 5 T cell receptor beta chains below, sequenced in a study of blood T cell repertoires in COVID-19. Clones were read by immunoSEQ multiplex PCR, and TCRdb kept only the in-frame ones, dropping some. The repertoire holds approximately 94,000 clones, with approximately 90% as singletons. Sequencing was done on a sample of peripheral blood. These TCRs come from a man in his fifties or sixties with active COVID-19.

This chain joins TRBV18 and TRBJ2-5; D call uncertain. Looked up from germline, CDR1 is KGHSH and CDR2 is LQKENI. The ends were cut back, 6 bases at V and 1 base at J, with 9 bases in the middle. This CDR3 comprises 13 residues. CDR3 region: CASSSQVQETQYF. The CDR3 DNA is TGTGCCAGCTCGAGCCAAGTCCAAGAGACCCAGTACTTC.

This chain connects TRBV6-5 to TRBJ2-1; TRBD1 aligns across 9 bases. Germline V gene data show CDR1 as MNHEY and CDR2 as SVGAGI. The CDR3 is 14 residues long. V gave up 6 bases and J gave up 9 bases; unmatched junction bases: 9. The CDR3: CASRSGQGGGEQFF. DNA for the CDR3: TGTGCCAGCAGGTCGGGACAGGGCGGTGGTGAGCAGTTCTTC.

For the CDR3, the DNA is TGTGCCAGCAGTAAACAGGCAGATACGCAGTATTTT. Its translation is CASSKQADTQYF. The chain employs TRBV12-3 or TRBV12-4 and TRBJ2-3, with D possibly TRBD1 on 5 matching bases. The CDR3 extends over 12 amino acids. V shed 5 bases and J shed 4 bases, with 7 bases lying between them.

The rearrangement uses TRBV4-1 and TRBJ2-1, with a possible D match to TRBD1 (7 bases). This CDR3 region has 15 residues. Germline CDR1 reads MGHRA; CDR2 reads YSYEKL. With 0 bases removed from V and 4 bases from J, the gap between germline ends came to 10 bases. CDR3 region: CASSQDAGGYNEQFF. CDR3 sequence (DNA): TGCGCCAGCAGCCAAGATGCAGGGGGGTACAATGAGCAGTTCTTC.

The chain recombines TRBV5-1 with TRBJ2-5; D is possibly TRBD1 (6 bases). Germline CDR1 reads SGHRS; CDR2 reads YFSETQ. The CDR3 contains 14 residues. Trimming shortened V by 4 bases and J by 3 bases, and 13 bases separated the two germline ends. As DNA, the CDR3 is TGCGCCAGCAGCACGGGACACGCTAAAGAGACCCAGTACTTC. It is translated as CASSTGHAKETQYF.